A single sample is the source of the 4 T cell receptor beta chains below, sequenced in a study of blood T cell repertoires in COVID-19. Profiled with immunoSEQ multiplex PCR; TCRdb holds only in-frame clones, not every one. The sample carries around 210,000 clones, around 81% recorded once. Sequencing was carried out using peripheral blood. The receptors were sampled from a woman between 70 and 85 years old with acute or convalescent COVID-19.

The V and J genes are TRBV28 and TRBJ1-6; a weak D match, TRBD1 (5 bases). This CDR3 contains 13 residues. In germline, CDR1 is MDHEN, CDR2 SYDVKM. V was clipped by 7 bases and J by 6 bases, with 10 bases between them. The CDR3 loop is CASIAGINSPLHF. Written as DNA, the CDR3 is TGTGCCAGCATAGCAGGGATTAATTCACCCCTCCACTTT.

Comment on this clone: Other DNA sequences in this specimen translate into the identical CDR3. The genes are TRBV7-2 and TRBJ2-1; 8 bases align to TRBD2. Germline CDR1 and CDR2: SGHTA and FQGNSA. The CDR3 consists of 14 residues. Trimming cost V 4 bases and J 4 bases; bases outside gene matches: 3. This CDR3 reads CASSSLAGYNEQFF. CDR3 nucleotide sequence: TGTGCCAGCAGCTCCTTAGCGGGATACAATGAGCAGTTCTTC.

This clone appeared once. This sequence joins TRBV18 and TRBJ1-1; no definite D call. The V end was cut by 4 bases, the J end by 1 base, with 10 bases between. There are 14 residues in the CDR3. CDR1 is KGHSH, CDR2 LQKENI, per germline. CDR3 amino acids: CASSLTHSNTEAFF. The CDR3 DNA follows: TGTGCCAGCTCACTCACCCACTCGAACACTGAAGCTTTCTTT.

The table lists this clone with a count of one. The CDR3 nucleotides are TGTGCCAGCAGCGTTCAGGGTGGTGTGTATGAAAAACTGTTTTTT. It translates to CASSVQGGVYEKLFF. V usage is TRBV9 and J usage is TRBJ1-4; D is perhaps TRBD1 (5 bases). The CDR3 runs to 15 residues. Trimming removed 2 bases from V and 6 bases from J, with 14 bases in between. Germline V CDR1 and CDR2: SGDLS, YYNGEE.